The entry below gives a single TCR beta chain sequence along with its context. TCRdb reworked the 5' RACE reads into one entry per CDR3 protein, no DNA. Its table records more than 350,000 distinct CDR3 sequences. The sample is drawn from a study of monozygotic twins with inflammatory bowel disease. Germline assignment: CDR1 MDHEN and CDR2 SYDVKM. The CDR3 length is 15 residues. The chain couples TRBV28 to TRBJ2-7; TCRdb calls TRBD1, which cannot be checked without DNA. This receptor was taken from a human donor with ulcerative colitis or Crohn's disease, or a healthy co-twin of an affected twin (not recorded which). Source material: blood. CDR3 sequence: CASKEAGATSYEQYF.